This T cell receptor (beta chain) is drawn from a study of blood T cell repertoires in COVID-19. The overall study: Samples came from the United States, Italy and Spain, spanning acute and convalescent COVID-19. T cells, B-cell-depleted T cells, or PBMCs provided the cDNA or gDNA that served as material.

V lost 1 base to trimming and J lost 6 bases, with 13 bases between them. The CDR3 runs to 14 residues. The germline CDR1 and CDR2 sequences are SGHAT and FQNNGV. In the original workflow: It was from reference gene primer amplification that nucleated cell counts were estimated. Data came from immunoSEQ multiplex PCR; TCRdb stores just in-frame clones and leaves some out. V and J calls and clone size follow that table, whereas D and trimming were derived from the DNA. The sample holds about 100,000 clones, about four fifths seen once. The chain is built from TRBV11-2 and TRBJ2-7; tentatively, D is TRBD1 (5 bases). Sequencing used peripheral blood. This clonotype was obtained from a man aged 55 to 70 with acute or convalescent COVID-19. The CDR3 DNA follows: TGTGCCAGCAGCTTAGTTAGGACATCTAGCGAGCAGTACTTC. Encoded protein: CASSLVRTSSEQYF.